Presented here are 25 T cell receptor beta chains from one specimen sequenced in a study of response to subunit inactivated influenza vaccine. TCRdb reprocessed the RT-PCR reads via MiXCR and lists one record per CDR3 protein. Here the sample spans about 190,000 distinct CDR3 sequences, around an eighth being singletons. The material was CD8+ T cells sorted from PBMCs, obtained about 5 days after vaccination. These receptors all come from a man aged 45 to 65 who received an inactivated influenza vaccine.

The chain carries TRBV4-3 and TRBJ2-5; no firm D call. V lost 1 base and J lost 1, with 10 bases in between. The CDR3 runs to 15 residues. Germline values: CDR1 LGHNA, CDR2 YSLEER. The CDR3 loop reads CASSQGPTVQETQYF. The CDR3 DNA reads as TGCGCCAGCAGCCAAGGACCGACTGTCCAAGAGACCCAGTACTTC.

Of note for this clonotype: The junction and the germline gene differ at one end; a read error may be behind it. The V gene is TRBV15, the J gene TRBJ2-7, with 8 bases aligning to TRBD1. The CDR3 contains 18 residues. The germline gives CDR1 LNHNV, CDR2 YYDKDF (reference sequence). As DNA, the CDR3 is TGTGCCACCAGCGAGGGGGTTAATACCGGGACAGGAACCTACGGGCAGTACTTC. As protein: CATSEGVNTGTGTYGQYF.

The genes are TRBV12-3 or TRBV12-4 and TRBJ1-1; D possibly corresponds to TRBD1 (6 bases). V was clipped by 4 bases and J by 0 bases, with 12 bases between them. There are 15 residues in the CDR3. The CDR3 bases are TGTGCCAGCAGTTCTCTCGGGGGGCTGAACACTGAAGCTTTCTTT. It translates to CASSSLGGLNTEAFF.

In its sample, this clonotype was seen many times. The rearrangement uses TRBV3-1 and TRBJ2-1; D is uncertain. Germline CDR1 LGHDT, CDR2 YNNKEL (reference sequence). The ends were cut back, 1 base at V and 6 bases at J, with 13 bases in the middle. This CDR3 region has 15 residues. The CDR3 DNA reads as TGTGCCAGCAGCCAAGGTAGTATAGCCTCCAATGAGCAGTTCTTC. Its protein is CASSQGSIASNEQFF.

The V gene is TRBV15, the J gene TRBJ2-7; maybe TRBD2 (6 bases). Per germline, CDR1 LNHNV and CDR2 YYDKDF (reference sequence). V shed 0 bases and J shed 3 bases, with 12 bases lying between them. The CDR3 spans 15 residues. This CDR3 is CATSRDYHGSYEQYF. DNA of the CDR3: TGTGCCACCAGCAGAGATTATCACGGGAGCTACGAGCAGTACTTC.

In regard to this clonotype: One junction end does not reproduce the germline sequence, and a read error may be involved. The V gene is TRBV9, the J gene TRBJ2-1, with TRBD2 matching 8 bases. The CDR3 has 15 residues. Germline CDR1 is SGDLS and CDR2 is YYNGEE. The CDR3 here is CASSGSGGTSYESIF. The CDR3 DNA sequence: TGTGCCAGCAGCGGGAGCGGGGGAACCTCCTATGAATCGATCTTC.

This clonotype appeared many times. The V gene is TRBV7-2, the J gene TRBJ2-7, with D uncertain. The CDR3 sequence is 11 residues long. Trimming cost V 5 bases and J 4 bases, with 6 bases left between them. Looked up from germline, CDR1 is SGHTA and CDR2 is FQGNSA. CDR3 DNA sequence: TGTGCCAGCAGCCGCCTATACGAGCAGTACTTC. Residues: CASSRLYEQYF.

This chain uses TRBV6-2 or TRBV6-3 with TRBJ2-3, with D perhaps matching TRBD2 (6 bases). Trimming removed 6 bases at V and 4 bases at J, with 17 bases between. CDR3 length: 15 residues. Germline V gene sequence: CDR1 MNHEY, CDR2 SVGEGT. As DNA, the CDR3 is TGTGCCAGCAGCCCGGGACTCAAAACGGCAGATACGCAGTATTTT. It is translated as CASSPGLKTADTQYF.

The rearrangement uses TRBV9 and TRBJ2-3, with TRBD1 matching 9 bases. This CDR3 contains 17 residues. Germline V lookup: CDR1 SGDLS, CDR2 YYNGEE. V lost 6 bases to trimming and J lost 4 bases; unmatched junction nucleotides: 15. This chain's CDR3 is CASTEEGGGQGADTQYF. The CDR3 region has the DNA TGTGCCAGCACCGAAGAAGGAGGGGGACAGGGTGCAGATACGCAGTATTTT.

The sample holds a few counts of this clonotype. V is TRBV12-3 or TRBV12-4 and J is TRBJ2-2, with D possibly being TRBD1 (6 bases). Trimming left V 6 bases short and J 0 bases short, with 11 bases between. This CDR3 has 15 amino acids. CDR3 amino acids: CASRSQGSNTGELFF. The CDR3 DNA follows: TGTGCCAGCAGATCACAGGGATCGAACACCGGGGAGCTGTTTTTT.

Notes on this clonotype: Just one base apart from a much larger clone, this may be a read error. V gene TRBV20-1 combines with J gene TRBJ2-5; 11 bases match TRBD2. Per the germline V gene, CDR1 is DFQATT and CDR2 is SNEGSKA (reference sequence). The CDR3 totals 17 residues. The CDR3 sequence is CCSLAGGPVWDQETQYF. The CDR3 DNA sequence: TGCTGTTCCTTAGCGGGAGGGCCCGTTTGGGACCAAGAGACCCAGTACTTC.

This clonotype was recorded a few times. The V and J genes are TRBV20-1 and TRBJ2-7; TRBD2 matches 9 bases. Germline V CDR1 and CDR2: DFQATT, SNEGSKA (reference sequence). Unmatched junction bases numbered 12, after V lost 3 bases and J lost 6 bases. The CDR3 is made up of 15 amino acids. The CDR3 bases are TGCAGTGCTAGGTCCTCGGCTAGCGGGACCTCCGAGCAGTACTTC. The encoded protein is CSARSSASGTSEQYF.

Here the CDR3 DNA reads TGTGCCAGCAGTTTACGCCTCACTGGGGCCAACGTCCTGACTTTC. It specifies CASSLRLTGANVLTF. The rearrangement links TRBV28 to TRBJ2-6; the D is unclear. The CDR3 consists of 15 residues. In germline, CDR1 is MDHEN, CDR2 SYDVKM. V lost 2 bases, J lost 2 bases, and 7 bases lay in between.

CDR3 bases: TGCAGTGCTAGAGATTTGGGGACTAGCGTGGGTTTTGAGAATGAGCAGTTCTTC. Translating it yields CSARDLGTSVGFENEQFF. The V call is TRBV20-1, the J call TRBJ2-1; 10 positions match TRBD2. Germline assignment: CDR1 DFQATT and CDR2 SNEGSKA (reference sequence). Trimming took 0 bases from V and 7 from J; bases not matched to a gene: 15. The CDR3 is made up of 18 amino acids.

The rearrangement joins TRBV12-3 or TRBV12-4 to TRBJ2-2; D is ambiguous. The V and J ends lost 5 bases and 8 bases respectively, with 9 bases between them. This CDR3 comprises 12 residues. As DNA, the CDR3 is TGTGCCAGCAGTAACTACGGGGGGGAGCTGTTTTTT. Amino acids: CASSNYGGELFF.

This clonotype was detected only a few times. The V gene is TRBV14, the J gene TRBJ2-3, with 7 bases lining up with TRBD2. The CDR3 consists of 17 residues. Per germline, CDR1 SGHDN and CDR2 FVKESK. V dropped 0 bases and J dropped 4; count of bases not matched to a gene: 10. As DNA, the CDR3 is TGTGCCAGCAGCCAAGACCTTATAGCGGGCTTCGCAGATACGCAGTATTTT. This gives the protein CASSQDLIAGFADTQYF.

This clonotype was counted a few times. The chain links TRBV7-9 to TRBJ2-7; D perhaps matches TRBD1 (5 bases). CDR3 size: 14 residues. The germline CDR1 and CDR2 sequences are SEHNR and FQNEAQ (reference sequence). V lost 6 bases, J lost 1 base, and 13 bases lay in between. The chain's CDR3 is CASSPAQGSYEQYF. CDR3 nucleotide sequence: TGTGCCAGCAGTCCTGCTCAGGGATCCTACGAGCAGTACTTC.

The chain combines TRBV5-6 with TRBJ1-6; D gene uncertain. The germline V and J ends were trimmed by 4 bases and 6 bases, with 14 bases remaining between them. Germline CDR1 SGHDT, CDR2 YYEEEE. This CDR3 contains 15 residues. As DNA, the CDR3 is TGTGCCAGCAGCATCCTCGTGGAGGGTAATTCACCCCTCCACTTT. It codes for CASSILVEGNSPLHF. The whole variable domain, filled in from reference TRBV5-6 and TRBJ1-6, reads DAGVTQSPTHLIKTRGQQVTLRCSPKSGHDTVSWYQQALGQGPQFIFQYYEEEERQRGNFPDRFSGHQFPNYSSELNVNALLLGDSALYLCASSILVEGNSPLHFGNGTRLTVT.

The rearrangement joins TRBV4-3 to TRBJ1-2; D is unresolved. Trimming cost V 4 bases and J 2 bases, with 20 bases left between them. This CDR3 is 17 amino acids long. Germline loops: CDR1 LGHNA, CDR2 YSLEER. CDR3 protein: CASSPGRAGSWNYGYTF. CDR3 DNA: TGCGCCAGCAGCCCAGGCCGGGCCGGGTCCTGGAACTATGGCTACACCTTC.

The table lists this clonotype with a count of one. The CDR3, as DNA: TGTGCCAGCAGCTCCGCCACCCTCGGCAGCGTCGCGTATGGCTACACCTTC. Amino acids: CASSSATLGSVAYGYTF. The chain combines TRBV7-9 with TRBJ1-2; D is unresolved. The CDR3 consists of 17 residues. Trimming cost V 4 bases and J 5 bases, with 23 bases left between them. Looked up from germline, CDR1 is SEHNR and CDR2 is FQNEAQ (reference sequence).

As DNA, the CDR3 is TGCGCCAGCAGCTTGGCTGGATTTCCCTACGAGCAGTACTTC. This translates into CASSLAGFPYEQYF. The genes are TRBV5-1 and TRBJ2-7; D ambiguous. V lost 0 bases, J lost 2 bases, and 9 bases lay in between. In germline, CDR1 is SGHRS, CDR2 YFSETQ. The CDR3 has 14 amino acids.

The V and J genes are TRBV29-1 and TRBJ2-1; TRBD1 matches at 11 bases. This CDR3 has 14 residues. V shed 3 bases and J 8 bases; nucleotides not matched to a gene: 6. The V gene's germline CDR1 is SQVTM and CDR2 ANQGSEA. In DNA form, the CDR3 reads TGCAGCGTTGAGCGGGACAGGGGGTTTGATGAGCAGTTCTTC. Protein: CSVERDRGFDEQFF.

This sequence joins TRBV6-5 and TRBJ2-1; no clear D gene. V was shortened by 0 bases and J by 8 bases, with 14 bases between the two germline ends. From germline, CDR1 is MNHEY and CDR2 SVGAGI. This CDR3 has 15 residues. The CDR3 DNA sequence: TGTGCCAGCAGTTACTCGATGATAGCTGGGTATGAGCAGTTCTTC. It is translated as CASSYSMIAGYEQFF.

The chain has TRBV25-1 and TRBJ2-1, with 8 bases matching TRBD2. Trimming took 0 bases from V and 7 from J; bases not matched to a gene: 8. Germline V lookup: CDR1 MGHDK, CDR2 SYGVNS. CDR3 size: 16 residues. CDR3 DNA sequence: TGTGCCAGCAGTGAATATGCGGGACTAGTATTGAATGAGCAGTTCTTC. This sequence encodes CASSEYAGLVLNEQFF.

The V and J genes are TRBV6-2 or TRBV6-3 and TRBJ2-1; 10 nucleotides agree with TRBD2. The germline V gene has CDR1 MNHEY and CDR2 SVGEGT. The CDR3 length is 16 residues. V gave up 2 bases and J gave up 8 bases; unmatched junction bases: 9. The CDR3 DNA reads TGTGCCAGCAGTTACATCCTAGCGGGAGTTATAGATGAGCAGTTCTTC. It translates to CASSYILAGVIDEQFF.